This is a list of T cell receptor beta chains from one sample in a study of OX40 agonist ivuxolimab in advanced cancers. The method was immunoSEQ multiplex PCR; TCRdb's version includes in-frame clones alone and lacks a portion of them. Of about 59,000 clones in the sample, 85% to 95% were seen once. The sequencing used CD4+ or CD8+ T cells sorted from blood, collected in a trial of the OX40 agonist ivuxolimab. The receptors shown here come from an adult with an advanced solid tumor such as melanoma, head and neck, liver or kidney cancer. CDR3s include the opening cysteine and the closing phenylalanine or tryptophan.

v_call	j_call	cdr3_aa
TRBV7-2	TRBJ2-7	CASSSRDRFYEQYF
TRBV4-1	TRBJ2-2	CASSQDSTQGLAGGTGELFF
TRBV7-9	TRBJ1-5	CASSHGGNQPQHF
TRBV10-2	TRBJ2-3	CASSAVSVDTQYF
TRBV10-1	TRBJ2-1	CASSEARTGVNEQFF
TRBV10-3	TRBJ1-5	CAISEGTGSRQPQHF
TRBV27	TRBJ2-7	CASSPIRQGVYEQYF
TRBV27	TRBJ2-5	CASSLTGGGETQYF
TRBV29-1	TRBJ2-1	CSVLAGVELAFNEQFF
TRBV2	-	CASSGDRAPYEQYF
TRBV10-3	TRBJ2-7	CAISEPTSGGYEQYF
TRBV19	TRBJ2-1	CASSLTLAGGPSNEQFF
TRBV11-3	TRBJ2-2	CASTSAGELFF
TRBV19	TRBJ2-1	CASSIGGERFDDEQFF
TRBV11-2	TRBJ2-1	CASSPAGLAGGGPYNEQFF
TRBV9	TRBJ2-3	CASSDPRAVTDTQYF
TRBV6-5	TRBJ1-5	CASSPRQGGQPQHF
TRBV5-4	TRBJ2-3	CASSFLAGTDTQYF
TRBV5-6	TRBJ2-5	CASSATLVMVQETQYF
TRBV10-3	TRBJ2-7	CAISVINSYEQYF
TRBV7-9	TRBJ2-7	CASSPRQGRVYEQYF
TRBV28	TRBJ1-2	CASSLSGDYGYTF
TRBV19	TRBJ2-2	CASNRLGPAGSTGELFF
TRBV27	TRBJ1-6	CASSLYTNNSPLHF
TRBV4-1	TRBJ2-2	CASSQHTGELFF
TRBV21-1	TRBJ1-3	CASSPPGLGLGNTIYF
TRBV4-1	-	CASSQEGTASYEQYF
TRBV9	TRBJ2-7	CASSAGLAETYEQYF
TRBV5-1	TRBJ2-6	CASSGQTDLSGANVLTF
TRBV5-1	TRBJ2-3	CASSTGITDTQYF
TRBV19	TRBJ2-7	CASSPSQYRTYEQYF
TRBV29-1	TRBJ1-3	CSVVDTYSGNTIYF
TRBV7-9	TRBJ2-5	CASSLGGTETQYF
TRBV27	TRBJ2-1	CASTSGTEQFF
TRBV5-6	TRBJ2-7	CASSLRQPDPYEQYF
TRBV9	TRBJ1-5	CASSVSGQSNQPQHF
TRBV4-2	TRBJ2-3	CASSPGQGSTSGRARATDTQYF
TRBV14	TRBJ2-7	CASRLQTSREQYF
TRBV13	TRBJ2-2	CASSPTGRATGELFF
TRBV27	TRBJ2-2	CASSSGLATGELFF
TRBV28	TRBJ1-1	CASSSSGTGALNTEAFF
TRBV4-3	TRBJ2-1	CASSQDLFVAEQFF
TRBV6-5	TRBJ2-7	CASSYGDTGREQYF
TRBV2	TRBJ1-1	CASSRPPGRPEAFF
TRBV4-2	TRBJ2-5	CASSQPSRTGGQETQYF
TRBV2	TRBJ1-6	CASSGYGTAKGSYNSPLHF
TRBV11-2	TRBJ2-7	CASSLDRDRGLEQYF
TRBV27	TRBJ2-5	CASGTSGNWAQYF
TRBV28	TRBJ1-6	CASSLEEYNSPLHF
TRBV7-9	TRBJ2-7	CASSPGLAGITYEQYF
TRBV7-6	TRBJ2-5	CASSGPRLGTQETQYF
TRBV11-2	TRBJ2-7	CASSLGGDYYEQYF
TRBV6-1	TRBJ2-7	CASIGNSPSLEQYF
TRBV6-6	TRBJ1-2	CASSSGQGASGYTF
TRBV19	TRBJ1-1	CASTSRTGPSTEAFF
TRBV4-3	TRBJ2-7	CASSQGASDEQYF
TRBV9	TRBJ2-7	CASSVNPGDVSYEQYF
TRBV7-8	TRBJ1-2	CASSLDFRDRINYGYTF
TRBV4-1	TRBJ2-1	CASSQGTGLPYNEQFF
TRBV9	TRBJ2-1	CASSGRDRLYNEQFF